Included here is one T cell receptor (beta chain) sequence, with context. No antigen is known for it. Template switching by 5'RACE with UMIs generated the TCR beta cDNA. TCRdb reprocessed the 5' RACE reads and stores each CDR3 protein as one record, lacking DNA. The sample shows 500,000 to 700,000 distinct CDR3 sequences, and 3.5% to 4.5% sits with its ten largest clones. The CDR3 is 15 residues long. From germline, CDR1 is LNHDA and CDR2 SQIVND (reference sequence). The sample is drawn from a study of T cells expressing NK-cell markers. Study-level background: Cells sorted as CD3+CD56+NKG2C+, CD3+CD56+NKG2C- and CD3+CD56-NKG2C+ T cells supplied the TCR beta repertoires. The authors sequenced eight donors, of whom seven were HCMV-seropositive and one was seronegative.

Study-level results: Dominant NKG2C+ clonotypes were found to form about 1.0-7.5% of CD8+ T cells in five to seven donors.

This chain joins TRBV19 and TRBJ2-1. The receptor's source is a man aged 18 to 35 in good health. Sequencing used blood T cells: a sorted CD56 or NKG2C T cell subset, CD4+ or CD8+ T cells, or bulk PBMC T cells (not recorded which). The CDR3 loop reads CASRGRGSSYNEQFF.